This entry lists 23 T cell receptor beta chains sequenced from one sample in a study of neoadjuvant anti-PD-1 for oral cavity cancer. Here immunoSEQ multiplex PCR was the method, and the copy in TCRdb shows in-frame clones only, minus some. Among 75,000 to 100,000 clones, more than 80% were seen once, and the ten largest hold over 2.5%. The source material was PBMCs, sampled before nivolumab (anti-PD-1) treatment. The receptors derive from a person aged 40-85 years with oral cavity squamous cell carcinoma.

The chain recombines TRBV7-7 with TRBJ2-2, with D maybe TRBD2 (6 bases). Germline V gene lookup returns CDR1 SSHAT and CDR2 FNYEAQ (reference sequence). The CDR3 loop spans 15 amino acids. The CDR3 sequence: CASATRDRGSGELFF. CDR3 nucleotide sequence: TGTGCTAGCGCTACTAGGGACCGGGGGTCCGGGGAGCTGTTTTTT.

In DNA form, the CDR3 reads TGTGCCAGCCGAGAATTGGCAGATACGCAGTATTTT. It encodes CASRELADTQYF. The chain has TRBV28 and TRBJ2-3; D is ambiguous. The germline V gene has CDR1 MDHEN and CDR2 SYDVKM. This CDR3 comprises 12 residues. V was trimmed by 8 bases and J by 4 bases, leaving 10 bases between them.

V gene TRBV15 combines with J gene TRBJ2-1; a possible D gene is TRBD2 (5 bases). The CDR3 has 12 amino acids. The germline CDR1 and CDR2 sequences are LNHNV and YYDKDF (reference sequence). V was cut by 3 bases and J by 9 bases, with 9 bases left in between. The chain's CDR3 is CATSRTTTEQFF. In DNA, the CDR3 is TGTGCCACCAGCAGGACGACTACTGAGCAGTTCTTC.

J is TRBJ1-4 and V is TRBV10-3, with D maybe TRBD1 (5 bases). V was trimmed by 2 bases and J by 8 bases, leaving 15 bases between them. The CDR3 length is 15 residues. Germline V CDR1 and CDR2: ENHRY, SYGVKD. The CDR3, as DNA: TGTGCCATCAGTGAGGGAGGACACTCTTCGGAAAAACTGTTTTTT. This encodes CAISEGGHSSEKLFF.

This chain uses TRBV15 with TRBJ2-2; TRBD1 matches at 11 bases. V was clipped by 1 base and J by 6 bases; unmatched bases: 7. This CDR3 has 17 amino acids. Germline CDR1 and CDR2: LNHNV and YYDKDF (reference sequence). The CDR3: CATSRALGQGVAGELFF. In DNA form, the CDR3 reads TGTGCCACCAGCAGAGCCTTGGGACAGGGGGTTGCCGGGGAGCTGTTTTTT.

The gene calls are TRBV10-3 and TRBJ2-7; tentative D call: TRBD2 (5 bases). The CDR3 extends over 16 amino acids. The V and J ends lost 4 bases and 0 bases respectively, with 16 bases between them. The germline gives CDR1 ENHRY, CDR2 SYGVKD. CDR3 amino acids: CAISAGGTKSSYEQYF. CDR3 DNA sequence: TGTGCCATCAGTGCCGGAGGCACCAAGAGCTCCTACGAGCAGTACTTC.

With respect to this clone: A read error may produce the germline difference seen at one junction end. V is TRBV7-8 and J is TRBJ2-1; D possibly corresponds to TRBD2 (6 bases). In germline, CDR1 is SGHVS, CDR2 FQNEAQ. The CDR3 covers 15 residues. For the CDR3, the DNA is TGTGCCAGCAGCTTGAACCGGGACTCCTTCAATGAGCAGTTCTTC. It is translated as CASSLNRDSFNEQFF.

This clone was counted a single time. The CDR3 reads CASSGQYSNQPQHF. CDR3 nucleotide sequence: TGTGCCAGCAGTGGCCAGTATAGCAATCAGCCCCAGCATTTT. The chain employs TRBV2 and TRBJ1-5; D unclear. Germline V gene data show CDR1 as SNHLY and CDR2 as FYNNEI. Trimming removed 4 bases from V and 0 bases from J, with 7 bases in between. CDR3 size: 14 residues.

This clone has a single count. The chain links TRBV28 to TRBJ1-5; TRBD1 is a possible D gene (6 bases). Germline values: CDR1 MDHEN, CDR2 SYDVKM. The V end was cut by 3 bases, the J end by 2 bases, with 17 bases between. This CDR3 spans 17 amino acids. The CDR3 loop reads CASSFSQGFFGNQPQHF. DNA of the CDR3: TGTGCCAGCAGTTTCAGTCAGGGGTTCTTTGGCAATCAGCCCCAGCATTTT.

V usage is TRBV28 and J usage is TRBJ2-1; possibly TRBD1 or TRBD2 for D (6 bases each). Germline assignment: CDR1 MDHEN and CDR2 SYDVKM. The CDR3 length is 13 residues. V lost 6 bases, J lost 4 bases, and 10 bases lay in between. The DNA of the CDR3 is TGTGCCAGCAGCGGCGGGACATACAATGAGCAGTTCTTC. It yields the protein CASSGGTYNEQFF.

The chain couples TRBV11-2 to TRBJ2-5, with D perhaps given as TRBD1 or TRBD2 (5 bases each). With 0 bases removed from V and 5 bases from J, the gap between germline ends came to 22 bases. There are 18 residues in the CDR3. The germline gives CDR1 SGHAT, CDR2 FQNNGV. The CDR3 DNA is TGTGCCAGCAGCTTAGAATTGGGGGTGGCCAGGTCAGGGGAGACCCAGTACTTC. This sequence encodes CASSLELGVARSGETQYF.

The chain is built from TRBV4-1 and TRBJ1-3; D possibly corresponds to TRBD1 (6 bases). CDR3 size: 16 residues. The germline V gene encodes CDR1 MGHRA and CDR2 YSYEKL. Trimming removed 2 bases at V and 3 bases at J, with 14 bases between. The CDR3 DNA reads as TGCGCCAGCAGCCAATTCGATACAGGGAGTGGAAACACCATATATTTT. Translating it yields CASSQFDTGSGNTIYF.

This clone was observed a few times. The rearrangement uses TRBV4-2 and TRBJ2-7; TRBD2 agrees at 9 bases. Germline CDR1 LGHNA, CDR2 YNFKEQ. The ends lost 4 bases at V and 2 bases at J; junction bases unmatched: 12. The CDR3 is 17 residues long. Written as DNA, the CDR3 is TGTGCCAGCAGCCCGGGGACTAGCCCACTTCTAACCTACGAGCAGTACTTC. Amino acid sequence: CASSPGTSPLLTYEQYF.

The chain recombines TRBV5-1 with TRBJ2-3; D remains ambiguous. The ends were cut back, 4 bases at V and 3 bases at J, with 6 bases in the middle. Germline V gene lookup returns CDR1 SGHRS and CDR2 YFSETQ. The CDR3 has 12 amino acids. In DNA, the CDR3 is TGCGCCAGCAGCGTGGCGACAGATACGCAGTATTTT. Amino acid sequence: CASSVATDTQYF.

The chain has TRBV11-2 and TRBJ2-3; TRBD1 aligns across 7 bases. The germline V gene encodes CDR1 SGHAT and CDR2 FQNNGV. Losses at the gene ends were 3 bases for V and 4 bases for J; bases not matched to a gene: 13. This CDR3 comprises 17 residues. Here the CDR3 DNA reads TGTGCCAGCAGCTTGATCTCGGTACAGGGGATCCCAGATACGCAGTATTTT. This gives the protein CASSLISVQGIPDTQYF.

This clone was counted once. The V and J genes are TRBV5-1 and TRBJ2-2, with unresolved D. Trimming took off 4 bases at V and 2 bases at J, with 12 bases between the two ends. This CDR3 comprises 15 residues. CDR1 and CDR2 from the germline V gene are SGHRS and YFSETQ. The CDR3 nucleotides are TGCGCCAGCAGCGCCCCCCCTGGAAACACCGGGGAGCTGTTTTTT. This translates into CASSAPPGNTGELFF.

The rearrangement links TRBV6-1 to TRBJ2-7, with D perhaps matching TRBD1 (5 bases). Trimming left V 6 bases short and J 3 bases short, with 9 bases between. The CDR3 has 12 amino acids. Germline CDR1 is MNHNS and CDR2 is SASEGT. The CDR3 DNA sequence: TGTGCCAGCAGCCGCGACAGCTACGAGCAGTACTTC. The encoded protein is CASSRDSYEQYF.

J is TRBJ2-7 and V is TRBV6-1; 7 nucleotides agree with TRBD1. With 7 bases clipped from V and 12 bases from J, the junction kept 12 bases outside the gene matches. This CDR3 is 12 amino acids long. The germline CDR1 and CDR2 sequences are MNHNS and SASEGT. CDR3 coding DNA: TGTGCCAGCACAGGACAGGTCGATTTTGCGTACTTC. The encoded protein is CASTGQVDFAYF.

This clone was seen a handful of times. The V and J genes are TRBV19 and TRBJ2-7, with D possibly matching TRBD1 (5 bases). V was clipped by 3 bases and J by 2 bases, with 11 bases between them. The length of the CDR3 is 14 residues. CDR1 LNHDA and CDR2 SQIVND come from the germline V gene (reference sequence). The CDR3 protein is CASSMQGLAYEQYF. The CDR3 DNA sequence: TGTGCCAGTAGTATGCAGGGCCTTGCCTACGAGCAGTACTTC.

The rearrangement joins TRBV7-9 to TRBJ2-7; 9 bases map to TRBD1. The CDR3 sequence is 15 residues long. Trimming at V came to 5 bases and at J to 3 bases, leaving 8 bases not matched to a gene. Looked up from germline, CDR1 is SEHNR and CDR2 is FQNEAQ (reference sequence). The CDR3 loop reads CASSRGQGGYYEQYF. The CDR3 region has the DNA TGTGCCAGCAGCAGGGGACAGGGTGGTTACTACGAGCAGTACTTC. Full variable domain (rest looked up from reference TRBV7-9 and TRBJ2-7): DTGVSQNPRHKITKRGQNVTFRCDPISEHNRLYWYRQTLGQGPEFLTYFQNEAQLEKSRLLSDRFSAERPKGSFSTLEIQRTEQGDSAMYLCASSRGQGGYYEQYFGPGTRLTVT.

V is TRBV7-8 and J is TRBJ2-7; D tentatively reads TRBD1 or TRBD2 (6 bases each). The germline gives CDR1 SGHVS, CDR2 FQNEAQ. Trimming left V 0 bases short and J 1 base short, with 10 bases between. CDR3 length: 15 residues. CDR3 protein: CASSLAGGASYEQYF. The CDR3 DNA is TGTGCCAGCAGCTTAGCGGGGGGCGCGTCCTACGAGCAGTACTTC.

This rearrangement joins TRBV14 to TRBJ2-2, with a tentative D call TRBD2 (6 bases). There are 14 residues in the CDR3. Looked up from germline, CDR1 is SGHDN and CDR2 is FVKESK. CDR3: CTIGGYQNTGELFF. The CDR3 DNA follows: TGTACGATCGGGGGATATCAGAACACCGGGGAGCTGTTTTTT.

This chain uses TRBV19 with TRBJ2-2; weak D call: TRBD2 (6 bases). The V end was cut by 6 bases, the J end by 2 bases, with 13 bases between. Germline CDR1 and CDR2: LNHDA and SQIVND (reference sequence). The CDR3 is 15 residues long. The CDR3 coding sequence is TGTGCCAGTAGCCTGCCGGGAGTAAACACCGGGGAGCTGTTTTTT. As protein: CASSLPGVNTGELFF.